This T cell receptor beta chain originates from a study of T-cell memory formation after mild COVID-19. On the study more broadly: Each donor largely had its own TCR clusters.

The germline V and J ends were trimmed by 5 bases and 0 bases, with 17 bases remaining between them. This CDR3 has 17 amino acids. Germline CDR1 reads DFQATT; CDR2 reads SNEGSKA (reference sequence). TCRdb ran MiXCR on the 5' RACE reads and lists one entry per CDR3 protein. This sample has some 450,000 distinct CDR3 sequences; roughly 18% occur once, and the top ten carry around a fifth. Sequenced: PBMCs or a T cell subset sorted from them (not recorded which). This rearrangement joins TRBV20-1 to TRBJ2-6; D perhaps matches TRBD2 (5 bases). The clonotype was recovered from a man between 18 and 29 years old who had mild COVID-19 (a few samples of this study predate the infection). Cell type and time point are not known. In DNA, the CDR3 is TGCAGTGCTCCCCGACGGGGTGGGAGCTCTGGGGCCAACGTCCTGACTTTC. Translation gives CSAPRRGGSSGANVLTF.